This is a list of T cell receptor beta chains from one sample in a study of T cell repertoires in cytomegalovirus infection. TCRdb fed the reads into MiXCR, producing one record per CDR3 protein. The sample has about 530,000 distinct CDR3 sequences, roughly 29% seen once. The specimen was PBMCs. The source of these receptors is a human donor in good health (CMV status not recorded). Some clones in this sample may be carry-over from other donors' samples. CDR3s include the opening cysteine and the closing phenylalanine or tryptophan. Each record gives: V gene, D gene, CDR3 length, J gene, CDR3 protein. D genes are given only for firm matches.

V gene: TRBV24-1; D gene: NA; CDR3 length: 16; J gene: TRBJ2-2; CDR3 protein: CATSELSGSNTGELFF
V gene: TRBV7-9; D gene: NA; CDR3 length: 14; J gene: TRBJ1-1; CDR3 protein: CASSWGREVAEAFF
V gene: TRBV12-3/TRBV12-4; D gene: NA; CDR3 length: 12; J gene: TRBJ1-2; CDR3 protein: CASSLRHYGYTF
V gene: TRBV12-3/TRBV12-4; D gene: NA; CDR3 length: 12; J gene: TRBJ1-1; CDR3 protein: CASSKRGGEAFF
V gene: TRBV5-4; D gene: TRBD2; CDR3 length: 17; J gene: TRBJ2-1; CDR3 protein: CASSSPLAGGIYNEQFF
V gene: TRBV12-3/TRBV12-4; D gene: NA; CDR3 length: 16; J gene: TRBJ2-2; CDR3 protein: CASSWATRIKTGELFF
V gene: TRBV14; D gene: NA; CDR3 length: 15; J gene: TRBJ2-3; CDR3 protein: CASSPRVLPQDTQYF
V gene: TRBV7-9; D gene: TRBD1; CDR3 length: 16; J gene: TRBJ1-2; CDR3 protein: CASSLARAGGRDGYTF
V gene: TRBV11-2; D gene: NA; CDR3 length: 14; J gene: TRBJ1-1; CDR3 protein: CASSLATVNTEAFF
V gene: TRBV7-3; D gene: NA; CDR3 length: 14; J gene: TRBJ2-1; CDR3 protein: CASSLKGGYNEQFF
V gene: TRBV30; D gene: TRBD2; CDR3 length: 16; J gene: TRBJ2-7; CDR3 protein: CAWSVHASGRSYEQYF
V gene: TRBV3-1; D gene: TRBD1; CDR3 length: 16; J gene: TRBJ2-5; CDR3 protein: CASSSHSQGPQETQYF
V gene: TRBV6-1; D gene: NA; CDR3 length: 15; J gene: TRBJ2-1; CDR3 protein: CASRSTSTGYNEQFF
V gene: TRBV7-2; D gene: NA; CDR3 length: 16; J gene: TRBJ2-1; CDR3 protein: CASSLAPSGYYNEQFF
V gene: TRBV9; D gene: NA; CDR3 length: 14; J gene: TRBJ1-2; CDR3 protein: CARPPGREDYGYTF
V gene: TRBV6-8; D gene: NA; CDR3 length: 17; J gene: TRBJ2-6; CDR3 protein: CASSYLSGAPGANVLTF
V gene: TRBV10-3; D gene: TRBD1; CDR3 length: 14; J gene: TRBJ1-5; CDR3 protein: CAIADRGGSQPQHF
V gene: TRBV10-3; D gene: TRBD2; CDR3 length: 13; J gene: TRBJ2-1; CDR3 protein: CAIRLAGYNEQFF
V gene: TRBV12-3/TRBV12-4; D gene: NA; CDR3 length: 14; J gene: TRBJ2-7; CDR3 protein: CASSLAPEWGEQYF
V gene: TRBV14; D gene: NA; CDR3 length: 13; J gene: TRBJ2-1; CDR3 protein: CASSSNSGGEQFF
V gene: TRBV7-2; D gene: TRBD2; CDR3 length: 19; J gene: TRBJ2-1; CDR3 protein: CASSLGYLAGGPRGNEQFF
V gene: TRBV7-8; D gene: NA; CDR3 length: 13; J gene: TRBJ2-3; CDR3 protein: CASSDYNTDTQCF
V gene: TRBV20-1; D gene: TRBD2; CDR3 length: 14; J gene: TRBJ2-7; CDR3 protein: CSALGLAGINEQYF
V gene: TRBV5-1; D gene: NA; CDR3 length: 14; J gene: TRBJ1-1; CDR3 protein: CASSSPSVNTEAFF
V gene: TRBV28; D gene: TRBD2; CDR3 length: 14; J gene: TRBJ2-5; CDR3 protein: CASSWIAGEETQYF
V gene: TRBV6-1; D gene: TRBD1; CDR3 length: 14; J gene: TRBJ2-5; CDR3 protein: CASWADRAAETQYF